This T cell receptor beta chain stems from a study of identical twins. Study-level findings and limits: Weaker excess sharing between twins was seen in beta out-of-frame sequences. Invariant populations such as MAIT and iNKT cells could partly muddle zero-insertion analyses. The authors drew conclusions from cross-sectional statistical analysis rather than following the same donors.

Using its own MiXCR run on the 5' RACE reads, TCRdb lists one record per CDR3 protein. The table records about 210,000 distinct CDR3 sequences, approximately 9% of them present only once. The CDR3 length is 14 residues. V lost 5 bases and J 4 bases, leaving 12 bases between the germline ends. This clonotype has a handful of counts. Its target is unknown. The sequenced material came from memory (CD45RO+) T cells sorted from blood. This receptor was obtained from a woman aged 18 to 35 in good health. The V call is TRBV12-3 or TRBV12-4, the J call TRBJ1-3, with a weak D call TRBD1 (6 bases). The CDR3 loop is CASSNRAMGNTIYF. The CDR3 DNA sequence: TGTGCCAGCAGTAACAGGGCAATGGGAAACACCATATATTTT.